The 15 T cell receptor beta chains below come from one sample, sequenced in a study of cytomegalovirus exposure and HLA in healthy donors. Researchers ran the PCR with 60 Vbeta and 13 Jbeta primers. Some clones are missing from TCRdb's copy, which holds only in-frame ones; the method was immunoSEQ multiplex PCR. Recorded for this sample: around 100,000 clones. Source material: PBMCs. Receptor source: a man aged 50 to 59 in good health and CMV-seronegative.

The chain carries TRBV9 and TRBJ1-4, with 7 bases lining up with TRBD1. This CDR3 comprises 15 residues. Germline CDR1 SGDLS, CDR2 YYNGEE. The V gene end was trimmed by 3 bases and the J gene end by 3 bases; junction bases not matched to a gene: 5. The CDR3 coding sequence is TGTGCCAGCAGCGATGACAGGGAGGCTAATGAAAAACTGTTTTTT. Amino acids: CASSDDREANEKLFF.

This chain joins TRBV29-1 and TRBJ2-5; 11 bases are shared with TRBD2. Near its end, the DNA agrees better with TRBJ2-7, so the J call may be wrong. The CDR3 sequence is 13 residues long. The V gene's germline CDR1 is SQVTM and CDR2 ANQGSEA. The CDR3 loop reads CSVGLAGSYEQYF. The CDR3 nucleotides read TGCAGCGTTGGACTAGCGGGGTCCTACGAGCAGTACTTC.

Concerning this clone: At one of its ends the junction is not consistent with the germline gene, which may arise from a read error. Other DNA sequences in this sample translate to the same CDR3. This chain connects TRBV20-1 to TRBJ2-1; possibly TRBD2 for D (7 bases). This CDR3 is built from 11 residues. Germline CDR1 reads DFQATT; CDR2 reads SNEGSKA (reference sequence). As DNA, the CDR3 is TGTAGTGCCGGGGGGCCCAATGAGCAGTTCTTC. It specifies CSAGGPNEQFF.

J is TRBJ1-2 and V is TRBV5-1; possible D gene TRBD1, 5 bases. This CDR3 contains 14 residues. Germline V gene data show CDR1 as SGHRS and CDR2 as YFSETQ. Trimming pared 0 bases from V and 2 bases from J, leaving 8 bases between. CDR3 amino acids: CASSLGGYNYGYTF. The CDR3 coding sequence is TGCGCCAGCAGCTTGGGGGGCTACAACTATGGCTACACCTTC.

V usage is TRBV5-4 and J usage is TRBJ1-6; D gene ambiguous. The CDR3 is 14 residues long. The V gene's germline CDR1 is SGHNT and CDR2 YYREEE (reference sequence). V lost 2 bases, J lost 7 bases, and 10 bases lay in between. The CDR3: CASSFHPGNSPLHF. The DNA of the CDR3 is TGTGCCAGCAGCTTTCATCCGGGGAATTCACCCCTCCACTTT.

This sequence joins TRBV6-1 and TRBJ2-1; D possibly corresponds to TRBD1 (6 bases). Per germline, CDR1 MNHNS and CDR2 SASEGT. V lost 9 bases and J lost 0, with 15 bases in between. This CDR3 is built from 15 residues. The CDR3 region is CASETGLSSYNEQFF. CDR3 coding DNA: TGTGCCAGTGAAACAGGGCTTAGCTCCTACAATGAGCAGTTCTTC.

The chain employs TRBV7-9 and TRBJ2-3; unclear D gene. The CDR3 runs 12 residues. The V and J ends lost 0 bases and 5 bases respectively, with 3 bases between them. The V gene's germline CDR1 is SEHNR and CDR2 FQNEAQ (reference sequence). The CDR3 loop reads CASSLARDTQYF. The DNA for the CDR3 is TGTGCCAGCAGCTTAGCGAGAGATACGCAGTATTTT.

The chain combines TRBV19 with TRBJ1-2; D is possibly TRBD1 (5 bases). Germline values: CDR1 LNHDA, CDR2 SQIVND (reference sequence). The CDR3 consists of 14 residues. The ends were cut back, 11 bases at V and 6 bases at J, with 22 bases in the middle. Here the CDR3 reads CAGGDRGSGDGYTF. The CDR3 region has the DNA TGTGCCGGGGGGGACCGCGGATCAGGAGATGGCTACACCTTC. The whole variable domain, remainder taken from reference TRBV19 and TRBJ1-2, is DGGITQSPKYLFRKEGQNVTLSCEQNLNHDAMYWYRQDPGQGLRLIYYSQIVNDFQKGDIAEGYSVSREKKESFPLTVTSAQKNPTAFYLCAGGDRGSGDGYTFGSGTRLTVV.

V is TRBV7-9 and J is TRBJ2-3; 12 nucleotides agree with TRBD1. This CDR3 region has 16 residues. Losses at the gene ends were 6 bases for V and 2 bases for J; bases not matched to a gene: 6. From germline, CDR1 is SEHNR and CDR2 FQNEAQ (reference sequence). The CDR3 DNA follows: TGTGCCAGCAGACCAACGGGACAGGGGGCCACAGATACGCAGTATTTT. Amino acid sequence: CASRPTGQGATDTQYF.

The rearrangement uses TRBV6-6 and TRBJ2-7, with a possible D match to TRBD2 (5 bases). The CDR3 length is 14 residues. V was clipped by 6 bases and J by 4 bases, with 16 bases between them. Per germline, CDR1 MNHNY and CDR2 SVGAGI (reference sequence). Here the CDR3 reads CASSFGITRYEQYF. The CDR3 DNA reads TGTGCCAGCAGCTTCGGGATAACCAGGTACGAGCAGTACTTC.

The chain employs TRBV27 and TRBJ1-6; 7 bases match TRBD1. This CDR3 spans 13 amino acids. CDR1 is MNHEY and CDR2 is SMNVEV in the germline V gene (reference sequence). Unmatched junction bases numbered 2, after V lost 3 bases and J lost 9 bases. The CDR3: CASSFDRVSPLHF. Here the CDR3 DNA reads TGTGCCAGCAGTTTTGACAGGGTTTCACCCCTCCACTTT.

The chain employs TRBV2 and TRBJ1-1; D possibly corresponds to TRBD1 (5 bases). The V end lost 6 bases, the J end lost 1 base, and 9 bases lay between the germline ends. Germline CDR1 SNHLY, CDR2 FYNNEI. The CDR3 has 13 amino acids. CDR3 residues: CASSRDWNTEAFF. The CDR3 coding sequence is TGTGCCAGCAGCAGGGACTGGAACACTGAAGCTTTCTTT. Based on the CDR3 plus reference TRBV2 and TRBJ1-1, the full variable domain is EPEVTQTPSHQVTQMGQEVILRCVPISNHLYFYWYRQILGQKVEFLVSFYNNEISEKSEIFDDQFSVERPDGSNFTLKIRSTKLEDSAMYFCASSRDWNTEAFFGQGTRLTVV.

The chain carries TRBV4-3 and TRBJ2-1; TRBD2 matches 12 bases. The length of the CDR3 is 15 residues. CDR1 is LGHNA, CDR2 YSLEER, per germline. Unmatched junction bases numbered 5, after V lost 4 bases and J lost 7 bases. CDR3 loop: CASSRLLAGGNEQFF. The CDR3 bases are TGCGCCAGCAGCCGCCTACTAGCGGGGGGTAATGAGCAGTTCTTC.

The gene calls are TRBV11-2 and TRBJ2-2, with TRBD1 matching over 7 bases. This CDR3 has 15 residues. V gave up 6 bases and J gave up 7 bases; unmatched junction bases: 11. The germline gives CDR1 SGHAT, CDR2 FQNNGV. DNA for the CDR3: TGTGCCAGCAGGACAATGAGACAGGGCAACGGGGAGCTGTTTTTT. This gives the protein CASRTMRQGNGELFF.

V is TRBV29-1 and J is TRBJ2-5; TRBD2 agrees at 9 bases. CDR1 is SQVTM and CDR2 is ANQGSEA in the germline V gene. J was trimmed by 5 bases and V by 4 bases; bases with no gene match: 8. The CDR3 extends over 14 amino acids. In DNA form, the CDR3 reads TGCAGCGTTGCGGCGGGAGGGGGTCGGGAGACCCAGTACTTC. Its protein is CSVAAGGGRETQYF.